Each of the 2 T cell receptor beta chains below was sequenced from the same sample in a study of CD8 T cells in ankylosing spondylitis. Antigen specificity for these receptors is unknown. Each CDR3 protein is one row after TCRdb ran MiXCR on the 5' RACE reads. The data show some 700,000 distinct CDR3 sequences, with under 20% seen just once and approximately 18% held by the top ten. General study results and limits: In ankylosing spondylitis blood, a motif of eight highly homologous TCR beta variants appeared characteristic.

Sequencing was done on a sample of blood, either unsorted or a sorted T cell fraction (not recorded which). Receptors originate from a male donor with ankylosing spondylitis.

The chain is built from TRBV4-3 and TRBJ2-7; D is possibly TRBD2 (7 bases). Germline loops: CDR1 LGHNA, CDR2 YSLEER. The CDR3 covers 15 residues. V was clipped by 1 base and J by 0 bases, with 10 bases between them. The CDR3 DNA follows: TGCGCCAGCAGCCAAGTCGGGGGGCCCTCCTACGAGCAGTACTTC. Its translation is CASSQVGGPSYEQYF.

The J gene is TRBJ2-7, the V gene TRBV12-3 or TRBV12-4; tentatively, D is TRBD1 (5 bases). This CDR3 comprises 17 residues. Trimming took 4 bases from V and 6 from J, leaving 25 bases between them. Here the CDR3 reads CASSSFAGPPQQLEQYF. The CDR3 DNA follows: TGTGCCAGCAGTTCCTTCGCAGGGCCACCACAACAACTCGAGCAGTACTTC.